A single T cell receptor beta chain is shown here with its context. Its matching antigen is unknown. This sample is drawn from a study of shared clonotypes between healthy human individuals. Regarding the study as a whole: The low donor count limited represented genetic and exposure-history diversity.

It was 300 ng DNA, some 28,000 T cell genomes, that went into each replicate PCR of unsorted PBMC. Sequenced by immunoSEQ multiplex PCR; TCRdb stores in-frame clones only, minus some. The sample includes some 500,000 clones, 75% to 80% of them seen just once. Germline V gene lookup returns CDR1 SGDLS and CDR2 YYNGEE. This CDR3 spans 14 amino acids. J lost 10 bases, V lost 3 bases, and 9 bases had no gene match. The V call is TRBV9, the J call TRBJ2-2, with 7 bases fitting TRBD2. This clonotype was obtained from a woman in her 40s in good health. Some clones in this sample may be carry-over from other donors' samples. Sequencing was performed on PBMCs. The CDR3 DNA reads as TGTGCCAGCAGCGCACGGACTAGTAAGACGGAGCTGTTTTTT. Encoded protein: CASSARTSKTELFF.